Below, 27 T cell receptor beta chains from the same sample are listed, as sequenced in a study of radiotherapy plus CTLA-4 blockade in lung cancer. Data came from immunoSEQ multiplex PCR; TCRdb stores just in-frame clones and leaves some out. The sample carries under 95,000 clones, more than 60% recorded once. The specimen was peripheral blood, collected from a patient treated with radiotherapy plus ipilimumab. The receptor set was obtained from a human donor with non-small cell lung cancer whose response to radiotherapy plus ipilimumab could not be evaluated. Some clones in this sample may be carry-over from other donors' samples.

The V gene is TRBV7-2, the J gene TRBJ2-5; the D is unclear. Trimming removed 5 bases from V and 6 bases from J, with 13 bases in between. The CDR3 sequence is 13 residues long. Germline assignment: CDR1 SGHTA and CDR2 FQGNSA. Here the CDR3 DNA reads TGTGCCAGCAGCCCACCAATGAGGAAGACCCAGTACTTC. It specifies CASSPPMRKTQYF.

The V call is TRBV14, the J call TRBJ1-6; D remains ambiguous. Trimming took off 0 bases at V and 8 bases at J, with 11 bases between the two ends. Looked up from germline, CDR1 is SGHDN and CDR2 is FVKESK. The CDR3 has 15 amino acids. CDR3 coding DNA: TGTGCCAGCAGCCAAGAGGAGGGTGCATATTCACCCCTCCACTTT. Translation: CASSQEEGAYSPLHF.

CDR3 region: CASSVGGGNYEQYF. In DNA, the CDR3 is TGTGCCAGCAGCGTAGGAGGGGGAAACTACGAGCAGTACTTC. The V gene is TRBV9, the J gene TRBJ2-7, with D maybe TRBD1 (6 bases). Trimming removed 0 bases from V and 3 bases from J, with 10 bases in between. CDR1 and CDR2 from the germline V gene are SGDLS and YYNGEE. This CDR3 spans 14 amino acids.

The genes are TRBV6-5 and TRBJ1-4, with 8 bases lining up with TRBD1. The trim removed 6 bases at V and 2 bases at J, leaving 2 bases unmatched. Germline V lookup: CDR1 MNHEY, CDR2 SVGAGI. The CDR3 is 14 residues long. The CDR3 DNA reads TGTGCCAGCAGAGGACAGGGTACTAATGAAAAACTGTTTTTT. Its protein is CASRGQGTNEKLFF.

The chain is built from TRBV5-1 and TRBJ1-5, with a tentative D call TRBD1 (6 bases). The CDR3 is made up of 13 amino acids. Germline V lookup: CDR1 SGHRS, CDR2 YFSETQ. Trimming removed 4 bases at V and 8 bases at J, with 13 bases between. CDR3: CASSDQGREPQHF. The CDR3 coding sequence is TGCGCCAGCAGCGATCAGGGGAGGGAGCCCCAGCATTTT.

This chain joins TRBV5-1 and TRBJ2-1, with TRBD2 matching 9 bases. Germline CDR1 SGHRS, CDR2 YFSETQ. V was clipped by 1 base and J by 4 bases; unmatched bases: 6. The CDR3 covers 16 residues. CDR3 in DNA: TGCGCCAGCAGCTTGTTGGCGGGGGGGGGATACAATGAGCAGTTCTTC. Amino acid sequence: CASSLLAGGGYNEQFF.

The genes are TRBV6-6 and TRBJ2-7, with 9 bases matching TRBD1. The V gene's germline CDR1 is MNHNY and CDR2 SVGAGI (reference sequence). V lost 6 bases, J lost 3 bases, and 12 bases stayed unmatched. This CDR3 has 16 residues. The CDR3 loop is CASRQGQGHVFYEQYF. In DNA form, the CDR3 reads TGTGCCAGCAGACAAGGACAGGGGCACGTTTTCTACGAGCAGTACTTC.

The CDR3 loop reads CASSSSGTGAGELFF. The CDR3 nucleotides read TGTGCCAGCAGCTCCTCTGGGACAGGCGCCGGGGAGCTGTTTTTT. The rearrangement joins TRBV5-4 to TRBJ2-2, with 8 bases matching TRBD1. Germline V gene sequence: CDR1 SGHNT, CDR2 YYREEE (reference sequence). The CDR3 is 15 residues long. V gave up 3 bases and J gave up 6 bases; unmatched junction bases: 7.

The V gene is TRBV7-2, the J gene TRBJ2-2; a possible D gene is TRBD1 (6 bases). The V gene's germline CDR1 is SGHTA and CDR2 FQGNSA. The V and J ends lost 5 bases and 4 bases respectively, with 14 bases between them. This CDR3 contains 15 residues. CDR3 region: CASSLTQGGTGELFF. CDR3 nucleotide sequence: TGTGCCAGCAGCCTCACCCAAGGGGGCACCGGGGAGCTGTTTTTT.

This rearrangement joins TRBV7-2 to TRBJ1-6, with 8 bases that match TRBD1. Germline V gene data show CDR1 as SGHTA and CDR2 as FQGNSA. Trimming cost V 1 base and J 6 bases; bases outside gene matches: 5. CDR3 length equals 16 residues. DNA of the CDR3: TGTGCCAGCAGCTTAGGAGGGACAGGAGTTAATTCACCCCTCCACTTT. Its protein is CASSLGGTGVNSPLHF. The full variable domain, with the rest looked up from reference TRBV7-2 and TRBJ1-6, is GAGVSQSPSNKVTEKGKDVELRCDPISGHTALYWYRQSLGQGLEFLIYFQGNSAPDKSGLPSDRFSAERTGGSVSTLTIQRTQQEDSAVYLCASSLGGTGVNSPLHFGNGTRLTVT.

The chain is built from TRBV7-3 and TRBJ2-2; 8 bases line up with TRBD1. The V gene end was trimmed by 2 bases and the J gene end by 9 bases; junction bases not matched to a gene: 5. The CDR3 length is 14 residues. The germline V gene encodes CDR1 SGHTA and CDR2 FQGTGA. The CDR3 DNA reads TGTGCCAGCAGCTTATCAGGGGGCGGATGGGAGCTGTTTTTT. It translates to CASSLSGGGWELFF. Supplemented by reference TRBV7-3 and TRBJ2-2, the full variable domain reads GAGVSQTPSNKVTEKGKYVELRCDPISGHTALYWYRQSLGQGPEFLIYFQGTGAADDSGLPNDRFFAVRPEGSVSTLKIQRTERGDSAVYLCASSLSGGGWELFFGEGSRLTVL.

The rearrangement joins TRBV6-1 to TRBJ2-1, with 10 bases matching TRBD1. The CDR3 runs to 15 residues. Trimming cost V 6 bases and J 6 bases; bases outside gene matches: 8. CDR1 MNHNS and CDR2 SASEGT come from the germline V gene. CDR3 protein: CASRSRDRGVNEQFF. The CDR3 nucleotides are TGTGCCAGCAGGAGCCGGGACAGGGGTGTCAATGAGCAGTTCTTC.

This chain uses TRBV7-8 with TRBJ2-5; D perhaps matches TRBD2 (6 bases). The CDR3 extends over 15 amino acids. Germline CDR1 and CDR2: SGHVS and FQNEAQ. The V end was cut by 5 bases, the J end by 5 bases, with 18 bases between. CDR3 protein: CASSPGGGTYETQYF. CDR3 nucleotide sequence: TGTGCCAGCAGCCCTGGTGGGGGGACGTACGAGACCCAGTACTTC. Using reference TRBV7-8 and TRBJ2-5 for the parts outside the CDR3, the full variable domain is GAGVSQSPRYKVAKRGQDVALRCDPISGHVSLFWYQQALGQGPEFLTYFQNEAQLDKSGLPSDRFFAERPEGSVSTLKIQRTQQEDSAVYLCASSPGGGTYETQYFGPGTRLLVL.

The rearrangement uses TRBV18 and TRBJ2-3; TRBD2 agrees at 11 bases. The CDR3 is 16 amino acids. The germline V gene encodes CDR1 KGHSH and CDR2 LQKENI. Germline trimming cut 6 bases from V and 0 bases from J; bases unmatched to any gene: 5. The CDR3 coding sequence is TGTGCCAGCTCGTATACTAGCGGGGGTAGCACAGATACGCAGTATTTT. The encoded protein is CASSYTSGGSTDTQYF.

The gene calls are TRBV9 and TRBJ1-6; the D gene is possibly TRBD1 (6 bases). This CDR3 comprises 17 residues. Trimming shortened V by 4 bases and J by 0 bases, and 14 bases separated the two germline ends. The germline CDR1 and CDR2 sequences are SGDLS and YYNGEE. The CDR3 loop is CASSRGGSPSYNSPLHF. The CDR3 coding sequence is TGTGCCAGCAGCAGGGGGGGGTCCCCCTCCTATAATTCACCCCTCCACTTT.

The chain employs TRBV27 and TRBJ1-4; weak D call: TRBD1 (6 bases). Trimming shortened V by 4 bases and J by 0 bases, and 15 bases separated the two germline ends. This CDR3 is 17 amino acids long. Germline values: CDR1 MNHEY, CDR2 SMNVEV (reference sequence). The CDR3 nucleotides read TGTGCCAGCAGTTCCGAGGGGGTGGGGGCAACTAATGAAAAACTGTTTTTT. Its protein is CASSSEGVGATNEKLFF.

The genes are TRBV2 and TRBJ1-1; D is unresolved. The germline CDR1 and CDR2 sequences are SNHLY and FYNNEI. The CDR3 is 15 residues long. V lost 4 bases and J 1 base, leaving 13 bases between the germline ends. CDR3 coding DNA: TGTGCCAGCAGTGTCGGACGGACTCCGAACACTGAAGCTTTCTTT. Protein sequence: CASSVGRTPNTEAFF.

Sample share makes this clone medium-sized (0.01 to 0.1%). The chain combines TRBV7-9 with TRBJ1-1; no firm D call. Germline assignment: CDR1 SEHNR and CDR2 FQNEAQ (reference sequence). Trimming took off 1 base at V and 3 bases at J, with 12 bases between the two ends. The CDR3 length is 15 residues. The DNA of the CDR3 is TGTGCCAGCAGCTTAGAAGGAGGGCAGGACACTGAAGCTTTCTTT. Its protein is CASSLEGGQDTEAFF.

This clone was picked up one time. The V and J genes are TRBV5-1 and TRBJ2-7; D is unclear. Germline-derived CDR1 and CDR2 are SGHRS and YFSETQ. V was clipped by 0 bases and J by 3 bases, with 13 bases between them. The CDR3 is 15 residues long. CDR3 in DNA: TGCGCCAGCAGCTTGGCCCCAGGAATCGGCTACGAGCAGTACTTC. It encodes CASSLAPGIGYEQYF.

The rearrangement uses TRBV11-3 and TRBJ2-3; 8 positions match TRBD2. Germline lookup yields CDR1 SGHNT and CDR2 YENEEA. The CDR3 extends over 15 amino acids. The V gene end was trimmed by 3 bases and the J gene end by 3 bases; junction bases not matched to a gene: 5. In nucleotides, the CDR3 is TGTGCCAGCAGCTTCTATAGCGGGGCTACAGATACGCAGTATTTT. It encodes CASSFYSGATDTQYF.

This clone showed up just a few times. V usage is TRBV5-1 and J usage is TRBJ2-1, with a weak D call TRBD1 (7 bases). Looked up from germline, CDR1 is SGHRS and CDR2 is YFSETQ. V lost 0 bases, J lost 6 bases, and 16 bases lay in between. CDR3 length: 16 residues. The CDR3 DNA is TGCGCCAGCAGCTTGGCAGGGGGGAGTGGGGGCAATGAGCAGTTCTTC. Translated, it gives CASSLAGGSGGNEQFF. Full variable domain (remainder filled in from reference TRBV5-1 and TRBJ2-1): KAGVTQTPRYLIKTRGQQVTLSCSPISGHRSVSWYQQTPGQGLQFLFEYFSETQRNKGNFPGRFSGRQFSNSRSEMNVSTLELGDSALYLCASSLAGGSGGNEQFFGPGTRLTVL.

This chain uses TRBV28 with TRBJ1-1; D is possibly TRBD1 (6 bases). V lost 3 bases, J lost 1 base, and 12 bases lay in between. The CDR3 consists of 15 residues. Germline-derived CDR1 and CDR2 are MDHEN and SYDVKM. The CDR3 sequence: CASSFRGWGNTEAFF. The CDR3 DNA reads TGTGCCAGCAGTTTCAGGGGCTGGGGGAACACTGAAGCTTTCTTT.

V is TRBV6-5 and J is TRBJ1-1; 10 nucleotides match TRBD1. The germline V gene has CDR1 MNHEY and CDR2 SVGAGI. V lost 2 bases and J lost 4; bases outside the gene matches: 4. The CDR3 consists of 15 residues. The CDR3 protein is CASSYGRTGGTEAFF. The DNA for the CDR3 is TGTGCCAGCAGTTACGGCAGGACAGGGGGCACTGAAGCTTTCTTT.

The chain carries TRBV9 and TRBJ1-2, with TRBD1 matching over 9 bases. The CDR3 consists of 13 residues. V lost 3 bases to trimming and J lost 5 bases; unmatched junction nucleotides: 2. The germline V gene has CDR1 SGDLS and CDR2 YYNGEE. CDR3 bases: TGTGCCAGCAGCGACGGACAGGGGTATGGCTACACCTTC. Its protein product is CASSDGQGYGYTF. Using reference TRBV9 and TRBJ1-2 for the parts outside the CDR3, the full variable domain is DSGVTQTPKHLITATGQRVTLRCSPRSGDLSVYWYQQSLDQGLQFLIQYYNGEERAKGNILERFSAQQFPDLHSELNLSSLELGDSALYFCASSDGQGYGYTFGSGTRLTVV.

This clone has more than one count but fewer than ten. This chain connects TRBV11-2 to TRBJ2-1; TRBD2 agrees at 14 bases. The CDR3 sequence is 15 residues long. Germline values: CDR1 SGHAT, CDR2 FQNNGV. V gave up 4 bases and J gave up 7 bases; unmatched junction bases: 3. The chain's CDR3 is CASSSTSGGANEQFF. As DNA, the CDR3 is TGTGCCAGCAGCTCGACTAGCGGGGGGGCAAATGAGCAGTTCTTC.

V gene TRBV18 combines with J gene TRBJ2-1, with TRBD2 matching 14 bases. Unmatched junction bases numbered 1, after V lost 0 bases and J lost 3 bases. Germline-derived CDR1 and CDR2 are KGHSH and LQKENI. The length of the CDR3 is 17 residues. The CDR3 DNA is TGTGCCAGCTCACCACCGACTAGCGGGGGGGTCTACAATGAGCAGTTCTTC. It translates to CASSPPTSGGVYNEQFF.

The V call is TRBV5-1, the J call TRBJ2-3; perhaps TRBD1 as D (6 bases). This CDR3 region has 17 residues. Trimming cost V 4 bases and J 6 bases, with 24 bases left between them. CDR1 is SGHRS, CDR2 YFSETQ, per germline. CDR3 loop: CASSPTPRTVVLDTQYF. For the CDR3, the DNA is TGCGCCAGCAGCCCAACACCCCGGACAGTCGTTTTGGATACGCAGTATTTT.